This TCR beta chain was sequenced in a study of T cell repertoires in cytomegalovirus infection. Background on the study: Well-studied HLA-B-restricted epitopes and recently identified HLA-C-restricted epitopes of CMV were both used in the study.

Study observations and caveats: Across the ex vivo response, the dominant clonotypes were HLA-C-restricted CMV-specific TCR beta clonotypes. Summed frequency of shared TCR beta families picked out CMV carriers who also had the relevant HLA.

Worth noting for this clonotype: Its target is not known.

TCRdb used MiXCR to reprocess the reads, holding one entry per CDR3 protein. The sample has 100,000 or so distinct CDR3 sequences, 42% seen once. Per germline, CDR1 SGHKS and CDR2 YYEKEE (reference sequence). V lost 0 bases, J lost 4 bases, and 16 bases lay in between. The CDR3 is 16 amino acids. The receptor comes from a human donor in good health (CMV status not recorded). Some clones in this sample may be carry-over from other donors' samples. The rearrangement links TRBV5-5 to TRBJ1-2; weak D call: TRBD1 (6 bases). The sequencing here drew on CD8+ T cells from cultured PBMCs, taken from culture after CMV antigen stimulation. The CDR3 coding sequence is TGTGCCAGCAGCTTGGAGTTCCGGGGGCGCGCCTATGGCTACACCTTC. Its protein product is CASSLEFRGRAYGYTF.